These 3 T cell receptor beta chains came from one sample sequenced in a study of chemoradiotherapy in HPV16-positive cancers. TCRdb's copy holds only in-frame clones and misses some; the assay was immunoSEQ multiplex PCR. Of around 2,000 clones listed, roughly four fifths were seen once; the top ten hold around 10%. This material consisted of tumor tissue, taken from a patient who underwent chemoradiotherapy. Receptors were obtained from a human donor with HPV-associated anogenital cancer.

This clone was found once. The V gene is TRBV19, the J gene TRBJ1-4; the D gene is possibly TRBD1 (5 bases). From germline, CDR1 is LNHDA and CDR2 SQIVND (reference sequence). V lost 3 bases and J 7 bases, leaving 18 bases between the germline ends. The CDR3 runs to 16 residues. The CDR3 region has the DNA TGTGCCAGTAGTATTGGAAGGCAGGGTGTTGGTGAAAAACTGTTTTTT. Residues: CASSIGRQGVGEKLFF.

This clone occurred once. The V gene is TRBV6-5, the J gene TRBJ2-3; 7 bases map to TRBD2. The CDR3 covers 13 residues. Unmatched junction bases numbered 6, after V lost 8 bases and J lost 4 bases. Germline CDR1 reads MNHEY; CDR2 reads SVGAGI. CDR3 sequence reads: CASARGRSDTQYF. The CDR3 DNA follows: TGTGCCAGCGCGCGCGGGAGATCAGATACGCAGTATTTT.

The chain combines TRBV7-9 with TRBJ1-5; a weak D match, TRBD1 (5 bases). CDR3 length equals 14 residues. Deletions cut 5 bases from V and 6 bases from J, with 14 bases between. The germline V gene encodes CDR1 SEHNR and CDR2 FQNEAQ (reference sequence). CDR3 loop: CASSPQGFGQPQHF. CDR3 sequence (DNA): TGTGCCAGCAGCCCCCAGGGTTTCGGTCAGCCCCAGCATTTT.